Following are 19 T cell receptor beta chains from one sample sequenced in a study of Ad26.COV2.S vaccination and SARS-CoV-2 variants. The treatment is: 19 received Ad26.COV2.S at low or high dose, single or two shots; 5 received placebo; per-sample allocation not given. The samples date from day 63 after the first vaccine or placebo injection. Profiling relied on immunoSEQ multiplex PCR, and the TCRdb table lists in-frame clones only, not all of them. This table has 350,000 to 450,000 clones, around 92% appearing once. The sequences come from peripheral blood, collected in a trial of Ad26.COV2.S vaccine versus placebo. These receptor sequences come from a person aged 18-60 years who received the Ad26.COV2.S COVID-19 vaccine or a placebo.

The rearrangement joins TRBV29-1 to TRBJ2-5; D uncertain. V lost 5 bases and J lost 4, with 17 bases in between. The length of the CDR3 is 14 residues. Germline V gene sequence: CDR1 SQVTM, CDR2 ANQGSEA. The CDR3 region is CSVHRPGGSETQYF. The CDR3 bases are TGCAGCGTTCACCGGCCGGGTGGCTCAGAGACCCAGTACTTC.

This clone was seen more than once but under ten times. The chain is built from TRBV5-1 and TRBJ1-1, with a tentative D call TRBD1 (5 bases). This CDR3 has 14 residues. Looked up from germline, CDR1 is SGHRS and CDR2 is YFSETQ. V lost 5 bases to trimming and J lost 2 bases, with 13 bases between them. This CDR3 reads CASRVVGGNTEAFF. CDR3 DNA sequence: TGCGCCAGCAGGGTGGTGGGGGGAAACACTGAAGCTTTCTTT.

In its sample, this clone was seen a few times. V is TRBV9 and J is TRBJ2-1; D ambiguous. The germline gives CDR1 SGDLS, CDR2 YYNGEE. The CDR3 extends over 16 amino acids. The V end lost 0 bases, the J end lost 4 bases, and 14 bases lay between the germline ends. In DNA, the CDR3 is TGTGCCAGCAGCGTAGGCCCCCCAACAATATACAATGAGCAGTTCTTC. Its translation: CASSVGPPTIYNEQFF. Based on the CDR3 plus reference TRBV9 and TRBJ2-1, the full variable domain is DSGVTQTPKHLITATGQRVTLRCSPRSGDLSVYWYQQSLDQGLQFLIQYYNGEERAKGNILERFSAQQFPDLHSELNLSSLELGDSALYFCASSVGPPTIYNEQFFGPGTRLTVL.

The chain combines TRBV10-3 with TRBJ2-7, with D possibly TRBD2 on 5 matching bases. This CDR3 contains 13 residues. Germline-derived CDR1 and CDR2 are ENHRY and SYGVKD. Trimming stripped 3 bases from V and 3 bases from J, with 9 bases between. The CDR3 region has the DNA TGTGCCATCAGTGATGGCGGACTCTACGAGCAGTACTTC. Its translation: CAISDGGLYEQYF.

In DNA form, the CDR3 reads TGTGCCAGCAGCTTGGCAGGACAGGGTACCTACGAGCAGTACTTC. Protein: CASSLAGQGTYEQYF. The chain carries TRBV7-2 and TRBJ2-7; 8 bases map to TRBD1. CDR3 length: 15 amino acids. Germline CDR1 SGHTA, CDR2 FQGNSA. V lost 3 bases and J lost 2; bases outside the gene matches: 6.

The chain has TRBV7-2 and TRBJ2-3; no firm D call. Germline V gene data show CDR1 as SGHTA and CDR2 as FQGNSA. The CDR3 consists of 13 residues. V was trimmed by 0 bases and J by 4 bases, leaving 5 bases between them. The CDR3, as DNA: TGTGCCAGCAGCTTAGCAACGTCAGATACGCAGTATTTT. Translation: CASSLATSDTQYF.

The chain employs TRBV4-3 and TRBJ1-2; TRBD1 is a possible D gene (5 bases). The CDR3 spans 15 residues. The V gene lost 0 bases and the J gene lost 4 bases, with 12 bases spanning the gap. The germline CDR1 and CDR2 sequences are LGHNA and YSLEER. CDR3 region: CASSQDLAGTYGYTF. In nucleotides, the CDR3 is TGCGCCAGCAGCCAAGATCTAGCAGGGACCTATGGCTACACCTTC.

The chain links TRBV6-2 or TRBV6-3 to TRBJ2-5; 8 bases agree with TRBD2. The CDR3 extends over 14 amino acids. Germline CDR1 and CDR2: MNHEY and SVGEGT. Trimming at V came to 4 bases and at J to 2 bases, leaving 3 bases not matched to a gene. The CDR3 DNA reads as TGTGCCAGCAGTTTTCGGGGGGGACAAGAGACCCAGTACTTC. Its translation is CASSFRGGQETQYF.

V usage is TRBV10-3 and J usage is TRBJ1-2; 7 nucleotides match TRBD1. Germline V CDR1 and CDR2: ENHRY, SYGVKD. CDR3 length: 15 amino acids. Trimming took 5 bases from V and 5 from J; bases not matched to a gene: 11. The CDR3 nucleotides read TGTGCCATCAGTATCCGGGACAGCCCGGGGTATGGCTACACCTTC. Amino acids: CAISIRDSPGYGYTF.

With respect to this clone: This sample also contains other DNA sequences that code for the same CDR3. This chain joins TRBV12-3 or TRBV12-4 and TRBJ2-7; D gene uncertain. The ends were cut back, 8 bases at V and 0 bases at J, with 5 bases in the middle. The CDR3 is made up of 11 amino acids. The CDR3, as DNA: TGTGCCAGCTCGAGCTCCTACGAGCAGTACTTC. It specifies CASSSSYEQYF.

This clone was counted a single time. The chain employs TRBV5-4 and TRBJ1-2; D remains ambiguous. Germline V lookup: CDR1 SGHNT, CDR2 YYREEE (reference sequence). CDR3 length equals 14 residues. Trimming removed 4 bases at V and 2 bases at J, with 12 bases between. DNA for the CDR3: TGTGCCAGCAGCCCCAAGGGCAGGAACTATGGCTACACCTTC. Amino acid sequence: CASSPKGRNYGYTF. Combining the CDR3 with reference TRBV5-4 and TRBJ1-2 gives the whole variable domain ETGVTQSPTHLIKTRGQQVTLRCSSQSGHNTVSWYQQALGQGPQFIFQYYREEENGRGNFPPRFSGLQFPNYSSELNVNALELDDSALYLCASSPKGRNYGYTFGSGTRLTVV.

The chain employs TRBV12-3 or TRBV12-4 and TRBJ2-7; D is uncertain. This CDR3 is 12 amino acids long. The V gene lost 5 bases and the J gene lost 0 bases, with 5 bases spanning the gap. The CDR3 is CASSMDSYEQYF. As DNA, the CDR3 is TGTGCCAGCAGTATGGACTCCTACGAGCAGTACTTC.

This chain joins TRBV30 and TRBJ2-2; D not resolved. CDR3 length: 14 amino acids. The V end lost 1 base, the J end lost 3 bases, and 9 bases lay between the germline ends. Germline V gives CDR1 GTSNPN, CDR2 SVGIG (reference sequence). The CDR3 nucleotides are TGTGCCTGGAGTGACCGACCGTACACCGGGGAGCTGTTTTTT. As protein: CAWSDRPYTGELFF.

This chain connects TRBV3-1 (or the pseudogene TRBV3-2) to TRBJ2-7; TRBD1 matches at 9 bases. The V and J ends lost 1 base and 2 bases, in that order; junction bases with no gene match: 6. Germline CDR1 and CDR2: LGHDT and YNNKEL (reference sequence). The CDR3 has 16 amino acids. CDR3 DNA: TGTGCCAGCAGCCAAGTGGCCGGACAGGGGCCCTACGAGCAGTACTTC. Translation gives CASSQVAGQGPYEQYF.

The chain has TRBV4-3 and TRBJ2-1, with 11 bases aligning to TRBD2. Germline CDR1 and CDR2: LGHNA and YSLEER. J lost 7 bases, V lost 1 base, and 6 bases had no gene match. The CDR3 sequence is 16 residues long. CDR3 region: CASSQGLAGNGNEQFF. CDR3 bases: TGCGCCAGCAGCCAAGGACTAGCGGGGAATGGGAATGAGCAGTTCTTC.

The chain has TRBV27 and TRBJ2-3, with D possibly matching TRBD2 (7 bases). Trimming pared 5 bases from V and 1 base from J, leaving 22 bases between. There are 18 residues in the CDR3. CDR1 and CDR2 from the germline V gene are MNHEY and SMNVEV (reference sequence). CDR3 sequence reads: CASSITTGKAGGTDTQYF. The CDR3 coding sequence is TGTGCCAGCAGTATTACGACAGGAAAGGCGGGGGGCACAGATACGCAGTATTTT.

This clone was detected only once. J is TRBJ1-2 and V is TRBV7-2; 7 bases match TRBD1. This CDR3 spans 14 amino acids. J lost 4 bases, V lost 5 bases, and 7 bases had no gene match. Germline CDR1 is SGHTA and CDR2 is FQGNSA. The CDR3 region is CASSGGTVGYGYTF. As DNA, the CDR3 is TGTGCCAGCAGCGGTGGGACAGTTGGCTATGGCTACACCTTC.

The chain carries TRBV7-2 and TRBJ1-4, with 7 bases fitting TRBD1. This CDR3 contains 18 residues. Trimming cost V 3 bases and J 0 bases; bases outside gene matches: 10. Germline loops: CDR1 SGHTA, CDR2 FQGNSA. This CDR3 reads CASSFKYRGSSTNEKLFF. As DNA, the CDR3 is TGTGCCAGCAGCTTCAAATACAGGGGATCTTCAACTAATGAAAAACTGTTTTTT. The complete variable domain, with remaining parts taken from reference TRBV7-2 and TRBJ1-4, reads GAGVSQSPSNKVTEKGKDVELRCDPISGHTALYWYRQSLGQGLEFLIYFQGNSAPDKSGLPSDRFSAERTGGSVSTLTIQRTQQEDSAVYLCASSFKYRGSSTNEKLFFGSGTQLSVL.

The chain links TRBV6-5 to TRBJ1-4; the D gene is possibly TRBD1 (5 bases). Germline lookup yields CDR1 MNHEY and CDR2 SVGAGI. With 6 bases removed from V and 8 bases from J, the gap between germline ends came to 19 bases. CDR3 size: 15 residues. Written as DNA, the CDR3 is TGTGCCAGCAGCGGACGACAGCACTTACGGGAAAAACTGTTTTTT. Translating it yields CASSGRQHLREKLFF.